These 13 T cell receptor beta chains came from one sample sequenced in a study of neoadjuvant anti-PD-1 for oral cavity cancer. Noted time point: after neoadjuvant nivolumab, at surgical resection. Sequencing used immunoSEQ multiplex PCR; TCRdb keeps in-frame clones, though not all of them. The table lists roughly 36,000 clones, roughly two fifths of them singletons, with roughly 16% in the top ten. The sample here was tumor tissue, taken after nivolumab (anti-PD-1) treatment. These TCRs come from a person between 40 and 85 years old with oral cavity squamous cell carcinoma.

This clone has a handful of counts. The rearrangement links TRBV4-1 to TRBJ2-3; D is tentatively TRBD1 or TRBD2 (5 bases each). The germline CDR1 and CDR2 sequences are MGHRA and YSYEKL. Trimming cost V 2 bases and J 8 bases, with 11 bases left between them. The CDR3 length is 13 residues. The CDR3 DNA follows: TGCGCCAGCAGCCAACCCTCCGGGACTACGCAGTATTTT. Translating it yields CASSQPSGTTQYF.

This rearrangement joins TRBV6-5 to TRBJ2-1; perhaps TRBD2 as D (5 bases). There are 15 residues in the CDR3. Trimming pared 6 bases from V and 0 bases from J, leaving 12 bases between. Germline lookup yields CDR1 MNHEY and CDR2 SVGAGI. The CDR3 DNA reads TGTGCCAGCAGGGAACTAGGTAGCTCCTACAATGAGCAGTTCTTC. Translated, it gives CASRELGSSYNEQFF.

In DNA, the CDR3 is TGTGCCAGCAGCTTAGGCGGGACTAGTTATGACGAGCAGTACTTC. Protein: CASSLGGTSYDEQYF. The gene calls are TRBV7-8 and TRBJ2-7; TRBD2 aligns across 8 bases. The CDR3 is 15 amino acids. The germline V gene has CDR1 SGHVS and CDR2 FQNEAQ. V lost 1 base and J lost 5; bases outside the gene matches: 7.

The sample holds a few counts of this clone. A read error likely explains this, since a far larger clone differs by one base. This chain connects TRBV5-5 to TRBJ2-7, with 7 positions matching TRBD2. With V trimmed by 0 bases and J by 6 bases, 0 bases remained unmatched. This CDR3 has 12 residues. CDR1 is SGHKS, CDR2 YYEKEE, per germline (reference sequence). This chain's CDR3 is CASSLAGGEQYF. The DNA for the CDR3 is TGTGCCAGCAGCTTGGCGGGAGGCGAGCAGTACTTC.

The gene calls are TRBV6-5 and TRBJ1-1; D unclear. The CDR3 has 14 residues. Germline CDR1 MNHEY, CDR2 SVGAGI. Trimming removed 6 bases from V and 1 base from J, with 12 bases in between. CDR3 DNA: TGTGCCAGCAGCAGGATCCAGGCGAACACTGAAGCTTTCTTT. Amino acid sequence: CASSRIQANTEAFF.

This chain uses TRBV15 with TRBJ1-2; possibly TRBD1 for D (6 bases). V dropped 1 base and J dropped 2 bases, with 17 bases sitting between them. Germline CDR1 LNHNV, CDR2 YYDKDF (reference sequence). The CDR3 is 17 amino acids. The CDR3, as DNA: TGTGCCACCAGCAGAGGCGTCTTACAGGGAAGGAACTATGGCTACACCTTC. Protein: CATSRGVLQGRNYGYTF.

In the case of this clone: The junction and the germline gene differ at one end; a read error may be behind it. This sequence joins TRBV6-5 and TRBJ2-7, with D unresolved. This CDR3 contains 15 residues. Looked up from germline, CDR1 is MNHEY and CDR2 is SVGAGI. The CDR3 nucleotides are TGTGCCAGCAGTTACTCGAGGCAGGCCTCCTCCGAGCAGTACTTC. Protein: CASSYSRQASSEQYF.

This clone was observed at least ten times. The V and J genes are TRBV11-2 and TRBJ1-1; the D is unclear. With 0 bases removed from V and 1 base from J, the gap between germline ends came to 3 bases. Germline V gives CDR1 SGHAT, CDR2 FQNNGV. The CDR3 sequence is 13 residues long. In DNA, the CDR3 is TGTGCCAGCAGCTTAGACCAGAACACTGAAGCTTTCTTT. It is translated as CASSLDQNTEAFF.

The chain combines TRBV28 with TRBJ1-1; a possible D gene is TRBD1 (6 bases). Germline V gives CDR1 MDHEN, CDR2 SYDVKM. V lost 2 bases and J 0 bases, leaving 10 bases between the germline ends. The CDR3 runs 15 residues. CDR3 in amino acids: CASSLPGGLNTEAFF. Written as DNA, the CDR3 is TGTGCCAGCAGTTTACCCGGGGGCCTGAACACTGAAGCTTTCTTT.

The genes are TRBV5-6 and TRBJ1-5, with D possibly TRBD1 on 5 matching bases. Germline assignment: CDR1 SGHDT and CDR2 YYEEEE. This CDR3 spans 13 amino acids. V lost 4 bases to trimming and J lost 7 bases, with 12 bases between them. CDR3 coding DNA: TGTGCCAGCAGCGCCCAGGGAAGCCAGCCCCAGCATTTT. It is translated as CASSAQGSQPQHF.

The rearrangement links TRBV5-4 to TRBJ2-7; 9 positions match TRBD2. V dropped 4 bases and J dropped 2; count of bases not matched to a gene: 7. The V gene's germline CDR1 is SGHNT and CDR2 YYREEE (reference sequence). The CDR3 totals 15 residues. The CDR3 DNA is TGTGCCAGCAGCACCTTAGCGGGAGCAACCTACGAGCAGTACTTC. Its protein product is CASSTLAGATYEQYF. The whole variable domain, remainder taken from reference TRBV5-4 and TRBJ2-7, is ETGVTQSPTHLIKTRGQQVTLRCSSQSGHNTVSWYQQALGQGPQFIFQYYREEENGRGNFPPRFSGLQFPNYSSELNVNALELDDSALYLCASSTLAGATYEQYFGPGTRLTVT.

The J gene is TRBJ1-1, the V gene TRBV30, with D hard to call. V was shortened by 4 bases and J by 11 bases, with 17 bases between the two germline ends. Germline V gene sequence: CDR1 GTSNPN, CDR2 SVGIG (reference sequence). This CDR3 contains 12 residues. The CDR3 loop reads CAWNGVAGRAFF. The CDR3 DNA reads TGTGCCTGGAATGGGGTGGCAGGCCGGGCTTTCTTT.

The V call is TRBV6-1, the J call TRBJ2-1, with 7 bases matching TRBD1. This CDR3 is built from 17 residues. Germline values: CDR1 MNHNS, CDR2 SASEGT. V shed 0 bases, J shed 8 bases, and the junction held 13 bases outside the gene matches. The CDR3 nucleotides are TGTGCCAGCAGTGAAGCGGTGACAGGGAGTAGGGCCTATGAGCAGTTCTTC. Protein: CASSEAVTGSRAYEQFF.